Listed below are T cell receptor beta chains from one sample, sequenced in a study of OX40 agonist ivuxolimab in advanced cancers. Libraries were prepared by immunoSEQ multiplex PCR; TCRdb keeps only in-frame clonotypes and omits some of them. The data show approximately 74,000 clones, more than 85% seen once. Sequenced here: CD4+ or CD8+ T cells sorted from blood, sampled in a trial of the OX40 agonist ivuxolimab. The receptors stem from an adult with an advanced solid tumor such as melanoma, head and neck, liver or kidney cancer. CDR3s leave out the opening cysteine and the closing phenylalanine or tryptophan. Each record gives: V gene, J gene, CDR3 protein.

>TRBV30|TRBJ2-7
AWSGPTYEQY
>TRBV2|TRBJ2-1
ASGLAGGPSDEQF
>TRBV19|TRBJ2-7
ASSGGPTSYEQY
>TRBV25-1|TRBJ1-6
ASSQGGSTSPLH
>TRBV28|TRBJ2-1
ASSLRLTGLNYNEQF
>TRBV27|TRBJ2-5
ASSLGPTLEQY
>TRBV7-9|TRBJ1-4
ASNPGQGAKRPNEKLF
>TRBV13|TRBJ2-1
ASSSIGTGGYNEQF
>TRBV27|TRBJ1-5
ASSFNGGSQPQH
>TRBV27|TRBJ1-1
ASMNSYEAF
>TRBV5-1|TRBJ2-2
ASSLELAGFTGELF
>TRBV5-4|TRBJ2-1
ASSPGQGTYNEQF
>TRBV6-5|TRBJ1-1
ASSYSSRNTEAF
>TRBV2|TRBJ2-1
ASRRTFEYYNEQF
>TRBV5-1|TRBJ2-6
ASSRVPSSGANVLT
>TRBV19|TRBJ2-1
ASRLAGHKTYNEQF
>TRBV5-5|TRBJ1-1
ASSPPLGNTEAF
>TRBV5-1|TRBJ2-1
ASSWSGLDEQF
>TRBV5-6|TRBJ1-5
ASSLNAWIEFQPQH
>TRBV5-4|TRBJ2-5
ASSQEGQNQETQY
>TRBV4-1|TRBJ2-7
ASSQDLREGRSLEQY
>TRBV5-4|TRBJ1-2
ASSSGTELYGYT
>TRBV6-6|TRBJ2-5
ASSYSGVWWETQY
>TRBV11-2|TRBJ1-2
ASSPSGQINYGYT
>TRBV7-3|TRBJ2-7
ASSLATGITYEQY
>TRBV28|TRBJ2-7
ASKLAPSSYEQY
>TRBV30|TRBJ1-2
AWSVATEIYYGYT
>TRBV18|TRBJ2-1
ASSPFDRASSYNEQF
>TRBV2|TRBJ1-2
ASTNRGRAGYT
>TRBV27|TRBJ1-1
ASSLLSGARTEAF
>TRBV28|TRBJ2-2
ASTDGRAGQTGELF
>TRBV19|TRBJ1-1
ASSVPTGGNTEAF
>TRBV18|TRBJ2-7
ASSPPSGVYGEQY
>TRBV6-5|TRBJ1-1
ASSYRGLGSTEAF
>TRBV28|TRBJ2-7
ASSKGQGTLYEQY
>TRBV19|TRBJ2-2
ASSIGMGHGELF
>TRBV7-2|TRBJ2-7
ASSLAGGYSYEQY
>TRBV6-1|TRBJ1-5
ASRVSQGSNQPQH
>TRBV18|TRBJ1-5
ASSPDRNSNQPQH
>TRBV6-1|TRBJ1-1
ASSEAWGGLNTEAF
>TRBV12-5|TRBJ2-2
ASGLVAGGMGTGELF
>TRBV10-3|TRBJ2-1
AISGGVEQF
>TRBV9|TRBJ1-1
ASSIDTMNTEAF
>TRBV5-6|TRBJ2-2
ASSHPPGTGKSGELF
>TRBV5-1|TRBJ1-1
ASSQQETVNTEAF
>TRBV29-1|TRBJ2-7
SVRDRYYGQY